This T cell receptor (beta chain) was obtained from a study of cytomegalovirus exposure and HLA in healthy donors. Study-wide results and limits: As confirmed in vitro, three CMV-associated chains were specific for CMV antigens. The classifier reportedly diagnosed cytomegalovirus status with high sensitivity and specificity.

Germline V gene data show CDR1 as LGHNA and CDR2 as YSLEER. Trimming at V came to 0 bases and at J to 7 bases, leaving 11 bases not matched to a gene. This CDR3 is built from 16 residues. With 60 Vbeta and 13 Jbeta primers, the PCR was carried out. Method: immunoSEQ multiplex PCR; TCRdb's copy keeps in-frame clones and lacks some. Seen here are roughly 68,000 clones, 60% to 85% observed once, and the top ten hold roughly 5%. A remark on this clone: What it binds is unknown.

The receptor was derived from a male donor in good health and CMV-seropositive. Sequencing was done on a sample of PBMCs. The chain uses TRBV4-3 and TRBJ2-7; TRBD1 aligns across 8 bases. CDR3 sequence reads: CASSQDHGQGGGEQYF. The CDR3 DNA sequence: TGCGCCAGCAGCCAAGATCACGGACAGGGCGGAGGTGAGCAGTACTTC.